The 31 T cell receptor beta chains listed next were all sequenced from one sample in a study of blood T cell repertoires in COVID-19. TCRdb's table, derived via immunoSEQ multiplex PCR, lists solely in-frame clones and lacks some. The repertoire holds 150,000 to 200,000 clones, 65% to 90% seen once, with around 8.3% in the top ten. Sequencing input: peripheral blood. These receptors originate from a man aged 60 to 75 with acute or convalescent COVID-19.

This chain uses TRBV2 with TRBJ2-2, with D hard to call. Trimming removed 1 base at V and 0 bases at J, with 3 bases between. Germline V CDR1 and CDR2: SNHLY, FYNNEI. The CDR3 totals 14 residues. CDR3 bases: TGTGCCAGCAGTGAAGGGCCGAACACCGGGGAGCTGTTTTTT. Translating it yields CASSEGPNTGELFF.

This chain uses TRBV11-2 with TRBJ2-3; TRBD1 agrees at 10 bases. Germline loops: CDR1 SGHAT, CDR2 FQNNGV. J was trimmed by 5 bases and V by 6 bases; bases with no gene match: 5. This CDR3 is built from 14 residues. The DNA for the CDR3 is TGTGCCAGCAGTAGCCGGGACAGGGGAGATACGCAGTATTTT. Translating it yields CASSSRDRGDTQYF.

This CDR3 reads CSAGKNNEQFF. The CDR3 DNA reads as TGCAGTGCGGGCAAAAACAATGAGCAGTTCTTC. The chain is built from TRBV20-1 and TRBJ2-1; D remains ambiguous. Trimming took off 6 bases at V and 5 bases at J, with 8 bases between the two ends. The CDR3 spans 11 residues. The germline V gene encodes CDR1 DFQATT and CDR2 SNEGSKA (reference sequence).

V usage is TRBV3-1 (or the pseudogene TRBV3-2) and J usage is TRBJ2-1; 8 nucleotides align to TRBD2. The CDR3 runs to 14 residues. The trim removed 3 bases at V and 9 bases at J, leaving 7 bases unmatched. In germline, CDR1 is LGHDT, CDR2 YNNKEL (reference sequence). The CDR3: CASSQPGRGGEQFF. The CDR3 nucleotides are TGTGCCAGCAGCCAGCCTGGACGGGGGGGTGAGCAGTTCTTC.

The chain combines TRBV5-1 with TRBJ1-3; tentatively, D is TRBD1 (6 bases). The CDR3 extends over 17 amino acids. V lost 0 bases and J lost 4, with 17 bases in between. CDR1 and CDR2 (germline): SGHRS, YFSETQ. The CDR3 reads CASSLAWVRGVGNTIYF. CDR3 in DNA: TGCGCCAGCAGCTTGGCGTGGGTCAGGGGTGTCGGAAACACCATATATTTT. The full variable domain, in which reference TRBV5-1 and TRBJ1-3 provide the parts outside the CDR3, is KAGVTQTPRYLIKTRGQQVTLSCSPISGHRSVSWYQQTPGQGLQFLFEYFSETQRNKGNFPGRFSGRQFSNSRSEMNVSTLELGDSALYLCASSLAWVRGVGNTIYFGEGSWLTVV.

This sequence joins TRBV2 and TRBJ2-7; possible D gene TRBD1, 6 bases. Germline CDR1 reads SNHLY; CDR2 reads FYNNEI. The length of the CDR3 is 13 residues. The V gene lost 8 bases and the J gene lost 4 bases, with 15 bases spanning the gap. CDR3 in amino acids: CASVQGRMYEQYF. CDR3 DNA: TGTGCCAGCGTACAGGGCAGAATGTACGAGCAGTACTTC.

The CDR3 DNA is TGCAGCGTTGCGCCCGGGACTACCCTAGAGACCCAGTACTTC. Amino acid sequence: CSVAPGTTLETQYF. The chain uses TRBV29-1 and TRBJ2-5, with TRBD2 identical over 7 bases. This CDR3 spans 14 amino acids. CDR1 SQVTM and CDR2 ANQGSEA come from the germline V gene. V gave up 4 bases and J gave up 4 bases; unmatched junction bases: 9.

The chain couples TRBV7-3 to TRBJ2-3; 8 bases are shared with TRBD2. With V trimmed by 5 bases and J by 4 bases, 5 bases remained unmatched. This CDR3 comprises 14 residues. The germline gives CDR1 SGHTA, CDR2 FQGTGA. CDR3 sequence reads: CASSRAGDPDTQYF. CDR3 nucleotides: TGTGCCAGCAGCCGAGCGGGAGACCCAGATACGCAGTATTTT.

This chain uses TRBV29-1 with TRBJ2-1, with 9 bases that match TRBD2. The CDR3 loop spans 14 amino acids. The V gene end was trimmed by 5 bases and the J gene end by 9 bases; junction bases not matched to a gene: 11. From germline, CDR1 is SQVTM and CDR2 ANQGSEA. The DNA for the CDR3 is TGCAGCGTTAACGGTCTAGCGGGGCTCAGTGAGCAGTTCTTC. It specifies CSVNGLAGLSEQFF.

This clone has only a few counts. This rearrangement joins TRBV29-1 to TRBJ2-7; TRBD2 matches 8 bases. This CDR3 contains 12 residues. Germline CDR1 SQVTM, CDR2 ANQGSEA. The J segment lost 0 bases and the V segment lost 6 bases, leaving 1 base of the junction unmatched. The CDR3 is CSVGTSSYEQYF. The CDR3 DNA is TGCAGCGTCGGGACTAGCTCCTACGAGCAGTACTTC.

This clone was observed a single time. This chain connects TRBV10-3 to TRBJ2-5; D ambiguous. The CDR3 extends over 14 amino acids. Germline loops: CDR1 ENHRY, CDR2 SYGVKD. V was pared by 11 bases and J by 0 bases, with 16 bases between. This CDR3 reads CAAQLGPHQETQYF. The DNA for the CDR3 is TGTGCCGCCCAATTGGGCCCTCACCAAGAGACCCAGTACTTC.

V is TRBV6-2 or TRBV6-3 and J is TRBJ1-1; no clear D gene. This CDR3 comprises 13 residues. V was clipped by 4 bases and J by 1 base, with 7 bases between them. Germline V gives CDR1 MNHEY, CDR2 SVGEGT. In DNA form, the CDR3 reads TGTGCCAGCAGTTTACACCGGAACACTGAAGCTTTCTTT. Protein sequence: CASSLHRNTEAFF.

The J gene is TRBJ2-2, the V gene TRBV4-2; D is unclear. The germline CDR1 and CDR2 sequences are LGHNA and YNFKEQ. The CDR3 is 18 residues long. Deletions cut 1 base from V and 6 bases from J, with 21 bases between. The CDR3 nucleotides are TGTGCCAGCAGCCAAGCTTTAGGCGGCGACCCCTACCCCGGGGAGCTGTTTTTT. Protein product: CASSQALGGDPYPGELFF.

The chain links TRBV5-1 to TRBJ2-2; 10 bases are a match to TRBD2. With 2 bases clipped from V and 0 bases from J, the junction kept 4 bases outside the gene matches. The CDR3 spans 17 residues. CDR1 SGHRS and CDR2 YFSETQ come from the germline V gene. CDR3 nucleotide sequence: TGCGCCAGCAGCTTTCCGGGACTAGCGACGAACACCGGGGAGCTGTTTTTT. Its protein is CASSFPGLATNTGELFF.

The chain uses TRBV11-2 and TRBJ2-2, with D perhaps matching TRBD1 (5 bases). The germline V gene has CDR1 SGHAT and CDR2 FQNNGV. This CDR3 region has 14 residues. V was clipped by 3 bases and J by 4 bases, with 9 bases between them. The CDR3 region is CASSFPGFTGELFF. For the CDR3, the DNA is TGTGCCAGCAGCTTTCCAGGGTTCACCGGGGAGCTGTTTTTT.

The chain is built from TRBV6-5 and TRBJ2-7; 8 bases fit TRBD1. Germline V lookup: CDR1 MNHEY, CDR2 SVGAGI. The CDR3 length is 15 residues. V gave up 0 bases and J gave up 2 bases; unmatched junction bases: 3. The CDR3 bases are TGTGCCAGCAGTTACTCCGGACAGGGACCCTACGAGCAGTACTTC. It specifies CASSYSGQGPYEQYF.

The chain couples TRBV6-5 to TRBJ2-3; TRBD1 is a possible D gene (6 bases). Germline V gene sequence: CDR1 MNHEY, CDR2 SVGAGI. Trimming took off 2 bases at V and 6 bases at J, with 15 bases between the two ends. This CDR3 contains 15 residues. The CDR3 sequence: CASSYEGGSGDTQYF. CDR3 bases: TGTGCCAGCAGTTACGAAGGGGGATCAGGGGATACGCAGTATTTT.

CDR3 sequence: CASSLWQADGYTF. The CDR3 DNA reads as TGTGCCAGCAGCTTGTGGCAGGCCGATGGCTACACCTTC. The chain couples TRBV5-4 to TRBJ1-2, with no clear D. Deletions cut 1 base from V and 6 bases from J, with 10 bases between. CDR3 length equals 13 residues. The germline gives CDR1 SGHNT, CDR2 YYREEE (reference sequence).

The chain links TRBV11-2 to TRBJ2-1, with D uncertain. This CDR3 contains 13 residues. V was pared by 6 bases and J by 15 bases, with 21 bases between. CDR1 is SGHAT and CDR2 is FQNNGV in the germline V gene. The CDR3 DNA reads as TGTGCCAGCAGTACCCCTATGAGAGTTCGGTGGTTCTTC. Amino acid sequence: CASSTPMRVRWFF.

The genes are TRBV12-3 or TRBV12-4 and TRBJ2-7, with D unclear. This CDR3 has 13 residues. Trimming cost V 7 bases and J 3 bases, with 13 bases left between them. The CDR3 is CASTPEVGYEQYF. CDR3 bases: TGTGCCAGCACCCCTGAGGTCGGCTACGAGCAGTACTTC.

The J gene is TRBJ2-5, the V gene TRBV3-1 (or the pseudogene TRBV3-2); 9 bases are a match to TRBD2. The length of the CDR3 is 16 residues. V shed 3 bases and J 6 bases; nucleotides not matched to a gene: 11. Germline V CDR1 and CDR2: LGHDT, YNNKEL (reference sequence). The CDR3 here is CASSQTSGTGVKTQYF. DNA for the CDR3: TGTGCCAGCAGCCAGACTAGCGGAACGGGGGTCAAGACCCAGTACTTC.

By sample fraction, this clone is medium-sized. This chain connects TRBV7-9 to TRBJ1-6; 8 bases fit TRBD1. Germline-derived CDR1 and CDR2 are SEHNR and FQNEAQ (reference sequence). V lost 4 bases and J lost 8; bases outside the gene matches: 7. The CDR3 runs to 15 residues. The CDR3 loop is CASSSTGAGDSPLHF. The CDR3 DNA sequence: TGTGCCAGCAGCTCGACAGGGGCCGGTGATTCACCCCTCCACTTT.

The chain joins TRBV19 to TRBJ2-6; 9 positions match TRBD1. Germline lookup yields CDR1 LNHDA and CDR2 SQIVND (reference sequence). The V and J ends lost 5 bases and 3 bases, in that order; junction bases with no gene match: 8. The CDR3 is 17 amino acids. The CDR3 DNA reads TGTGCCAGTAGTCGGACAGGGGCGGGCGGTGGGGCCAACGTCCTGACTTTC. The encoded protein is CASSRTGAGGGANVLTF.

To note about this clone: A read error may produce the germline difference seen at one junction end. The J gene is TRBJ2-3, the V gene TRBV9; TRBD2 matches 8 bases. In germline, CDR1 is SGDLS, CDR2 YYNGEE. The CDR3 totals 17 residues. CDR3 loop: CGSSARAGAGVADTQYF. The CDR3, as DNA: TGTGGCAGCAGCGCCCGTGCGGGAGCGGGAGTGGCAGATACGCAGTATTTT. The full variable domain, its missing parts supplied by reference TRBV9 and TRBJ2-3, is DSGVTQTPKHLITATGQRVTLRCSPRSGDLSVYWYQQSLDQGLQFLIQYYNGEERAKGNILERFSAQQFPDLHSELNLSSLELGDSALYFCGSSARAGAGVADTQYFGPGTRLTVL.

This chain links TRBV7-8 with TRBJ2-7, with D hard to call. V lost 1 base and J 2 bases, leaving 9 bases between the germline ends. CDR3 length equals 14 residues. Germline CDR1 and CDR2: SGHVS and FQNEAQ. CDR3 in DNA: TGTGCCAGCAGCTTAGAGCTTTCCACCTACGAGCAGTACTTC. Protein sequence: CASSLELSTYEQYF.

The chain has TRBV5-1 and TRBJ2-2, with D perhaps TRBD2 (6 bases). Trimming removed 3 bases from V and 5 bases from J, with 11 bases in between. CDR1 and CDR2 (germline): SGHRS, YFSETQ. The CDR3 length is 14 residues. The CDR3 nucleotides are TGCGCCAGCAGCTCAGAGGGGACTACCGGGGAGCTGTTTTTT. Its protein product is CASSSEGTTGELFF.

The CDR3 region has the DNA TGCGCCAGCAGCCCTGGGGGCGCTGGTTTTGGCTACACCTTC. Protein product: CASSPGGAGFGYTF. V gene TRBV5-1 combines with J gene TRBJ1-2; D is perhaps TRBD1 (6 bases). CDR1 and CDR2 (germline): SGHRS, YFSETQ. The CDR3 has 14 amino acids. V was cut by 4 bases and J by 7 bases, with 17 bases left in between.

The chain links TRBV19 to TRBJ2-6, with 7 bases identical to TRBD1. The ends lost 6 bases at V and 2 bases at J; junction bases unmatched: 10. Germline V gives CDR1 LNHDA, CDR2 SQIVND (reference sequence). The CDR3 extends over 17 amino acids. This chain's CDR3 is CASRALQGSTGANVLTF. Written as DNA, the CDR3 is TGTGCCAGTAGGGCACTACAGGGGTCCACTGGGGCCAACGTCCTGACTTTC.

The chain is built from TRBV9 and TRBJ2-1, with a tentative D call TRBD1 (6 bases). Germline V gene lookup returns CDR1 SGDLS and CDR2 YYNGEE. Trimming took off 2 bases at V and 12 bases at J, with 15 bases between the two ends. The CDR3 runs to 13 residues. The CDR3 sequence: CASSVTGGSGQFF. The CDR3 DNA follows: TGTGCCAGCAGCGTGACAGGAGGATCTGGGCAGTTCTTC.

This chain links TRBV10-3 with TRBJ2-1; 7 bases match TRBD1. This CDR3 is 16 amino acids long. CDR1 ENHRY and CDR2 SYGVKD come from the germline V gene. Germline trimming cut 7 bases from V and 5 bases from J; bases unmatched to any gene: 14. The CDR3 loop is CAITSARGPGDNEQFF. CDR3 sequence (DNA): TGTGCCATCACCTCCGCGAGGGGGCCTGGGGACAATGAGCAGTTCTTC.

This clone was seen only once. The rearrangement joins TRBV19 to TRBJ1-1; D call uncertain. The CDR3 has 13 amino acids. Deletions cut 1 base from V and 12 bases from J, with 15 bases between. In germline, CDR1 is LNHDA, CDR2 SQIVND (reference sequence). Here the CDR3 DNA reads TGTGCCAGTAGTATAGGTAGGTCTCGGGGATCTTTCTTT. Encoded protein: CASSIGRSRGSFF. The whole variable domain, remainder taken from reference TRBV19 and TRBJ1-1, is DGGITQSPKYLFRKEGQNVTLSCEQNLNHDAMYWYRQDPGQGLRLIYYSQIVNDFQKGDIAEGYSVSREKKESFPLTVTSAQKNPTAFYLCASSIGRSRGSFFGQGTRLTVV.